Below, 12 T cell receptor beta chains from the same sample are listed, as sequenced in a study of vaccination and CD4 T cells after COVID-19. Their antigens remain unidentified. As for treatment: roughly 11-day PBMC culture with coronavirus spike peptide pools or control peptides (ViraFEST assay). Sequence data for DNA of cultured CD4+ T cells were generated by the Oncomine TCR Beta short-read assay. TCRdb reprocessed the PCR reads with MiXCR, giving one entry per CDR3 protein. The table records around 26,000 distinct CDR3 sequences, under 70% of them present only once. The specimen comprised CD4+ T cells from blood, cultured in vitro, sampled after SARS-CoV-2 vaccination. These receptors originate from a human donor who received a COVID-19 vaccine.

J is TRBJ1-5 and V is TRBV21-1. TRBV21-1 is a pseudogene. This CDR3 region has 18 residues. The CDR3 DNA is TGTGCCAGCAGCAAAGGAGGTAGAGCAGGGCCTAGCAATCAGCCCCAGCATTTT. Translation gives CASSKGGRAGPSNQPQHF.

The chain uses TRBV19 and TRBJ2-4, with 8 bases identical to TRBD1. V trimming: 3 bases; J trimming: 7 bases; junction bases outside the gene matches: 17. The CDR3 consists of 18 residues. The V gene's germline CDR1 is LNHDA and CDR2 SQIVND (reference sequence). CDR3 in DNA: TGTGCCAGTAGTATTGGGGACTCGACAGGGGTAGTTGGGAACATTCAGTACTTC. Residues: CASSIGDSTGVVGNIQYF.

The chain couples TRBV12-5 to TRBJ2-2; unclear D gene. The V gene lost 1 base and the J gene lost 6 bases, with 9 bases spanning the gap. Germline V gene data show CDR1 as LGHNT and CDR2 as FRNRAP. The CDR3 runs to 14 residues. The CDR3 DNA reads TGTGCTAGTGGTTTGGGGAGCGAATCCGGGGAGCTGTTTTTT. It specifies CASGLGSESGELFF.

The V gene is TRBV6-1, the J gene TRBJ1-2; D may be TRBD1 (5 bases). From germline, CDR1 is MNHNS and CDR2 SASEGT. The CDR3 covers 15 residues. The V and J ends lost 6 bases and 0 bases respectively, with 14 bases between them. As DNA, the CDR3 is TGTGCCAGCAGCCGAACAGGTACCGCTAACTATGGCTACACCTTC. The encoded protein is CASSRTGTANYGYTF.

The chain recombines TRBV10-3 with TRBJ2-5; the D is unclear. Germline V gene sequence: CDR1 ENHRY, CDR2 SYGVKD. This CDR3 is 13 amino acids long. Trimming shortened V by 5 bases and J by 1 base, and 8 bases separated the two germline ends. The CDR3 here is CAISSRTQETQYF. As DNA, the CDR3 is TGTGCCATCAGTTCGCGGACCCAAGAGACCCAGTACTTC.

CDR3 loop: CASRRDSPYEQYF. The CDR3 DNA follows: TGTGCCAGCAGGCGGGACAGCCCCTACGAGCAGTACTTC. The chain is built from TRBV6-1 and TRBJ2-7; possible D gene TRBD1, 7 bases. Trimming removed 6 bases at V and 2 bases at J, with 11 bases between. Germline values: CDR1 MNHNS, CDR2 SASEGT. The CDR3 is 13 residues long.

The CDR3 coding sequence is TGTGCCAGCAGTTACTCGATGTGGGGGTCTAATGAAAAACTGTTTTTT. Translating it yields CASSYSMWGSNEKLFF. This rearrangement joins TRBV6-5 to TRBJ1-4; D may be TRBD1 (5 bases). Germline V CDR1 and CDR2: MNHEY, SVGAGI. Trimming cost V 0 bases and J 3 bases, with 11 bases left between them. This CDR3 has 16 residues.

The V and J genes are TRBV5-5 and TRBJ1-1; 7 positions match TRBD1. Germline CDR1 is SGHKS and CDR2 is YYEKEE (reference sequence). CDR3 size: 13 residues. V shed 3 bases, J shed 9 bases, and the junction held 8 bases outside the gene matches. CDR3 in amino acids: CASSSGQALQAFF. In DNA, the CDR3 is TGTGCCAGCAGCTCAGGACAGGCTCTTCAAGCTTTCTTT. The full variable domain, its missing parts supplied by reference TRBV5-5 and TRBJ1-1, is DAGVTQSPTHLIKTRGQQVTLRCSPISGHKSVSWYQQVLGQGPQFIFQYYEKEERGRGNFPDRFSARQFPNYSSELNVNALLLGDSALYLCASSSGQALQAFFGQGTRLTVV.

The CDR3 is CSARLAGELFF. The CDR3 region has the DNA TGCAGTGCTAGGTTGGCCGGGGAGCTGTTTTTT. This chain connects TRBV20-1 to TRBJ2-2; the D is unclear. V lost 3 bases and J 6 bases, leaving 5 bases between the germline ends. The V gene's germline CDR1 is DFQATT and CDR2 SNEGSKA (reference sequence). The length of the CDR3 is 11 residues.

This clonotype occurred a few times. The chain couples TRBV19 to TRBJ1-5, with D possibly being TRBD1 (6 bases). The CDR3 totals 16 residues. Germline lookup yields CDR1 LNHDA and CDR2 SQIVND (reference sequence). The germline V and J ends were trimmed by 3 bases and 4 bases, with 16 bases remaining between them. CDR3 amino acids: CASSMRQDGANQPQHF. DNA for the CDR3: TGTGCCAGTAGTATGCGACAGGATGGGGCAAATCAGCCCCAGCATTTT. Combining the CDR3 with reference TRBV19 and TRBJ1-5 gives the whole variable domain DGGITQSPKYLFRKEGQNVTLSCEQNLNHDAMYWYRQDPGQGLRLIYYSQIVNDFQKGDIAEGYSVSREKKESFPLTVTSAQKNPTAFYLCASSMRQDGANQPQHFGDGTRLSIL.

The chain employs TRBV6-5 and TRBJ1-1; D is unresolved. The CDR3 is 13 residues long. Trimming stripped 2 bases from V and 0 bases from J, with 4 bases between. In germline, CDR1 is MNHEY, CDR2 SVGAGI. CDR3 coding DNA: TGTGCCAGCAGTTACGCCATGAACACTGAAGCTTTCTTT. Its protein is CASSYAMNTEAFF.

The chain couples TRBV2 to TRBJ2-3; TRBD1 matches 8 bases. The CDR3 spans 15 residues. Per the germline V gene, CDR1 is SNHLY and CDR2 is FYNNEI. V lost 10 bases to trimming and J lost 3 bases; unmatched junction nucleotides: 12. DNA of the CDR3: TGTGCCACCAAATCCGGACAGGGTGGGACAGATACGCAGTATTTT. This gives the protein CATKSGQGGTDTQYF. Using reference TRBV2 and TRBJ2-3 for the parts outside the CDR3, the full variable domain is EPEVTQTPSHQVTQMGQEVILRCVPISNHLYFYWYRQILGQKVEFLVSFYNNEISEKSEIFDDQFSVERPDGSNFTLKIRSTKLEDSAMYFCATKSGQGGTDTQYFGPGTRLTVL.